This is a list of T cell receptor beta chains from one sample in a study of CD8 T cells in Susac syndrome. MiXCR was run by TCRdb on the immunoSEQ multiplex PCR reads, yielding one entry per CDR3 protein. This table has fewer than 100,000 distinct CDR3 sequences, roughly 90% appearing once. Sequenced input: CD8+ T cells from PBMCs. The receptors were gathered from a human donor with multiple sclerosis. CDR3s include the opening cysteine and the closing phenylalanine or tryptophan. The D gene is left open where the match is weak. Clone size is shown for a subset of rows, as once, few, many or a class of expanded clone.

D: .
size: .
J: TRBJ2-3
V: TRBV2
CDR3: CATLRTLRPPADTQYF
DNA: TGTGCCACACTACGGACACTTCGGCCCCCCGCAGATACGCAGTATTTT

D: .
size: .
J: TRBJ2-7
V: TRBV7-2
CDR3: CASSLIPYEQYF
DNA: TGTGCCAGCAGCTTAATCCCCTACGAGCAGTACTTC

D: TRBD1
size: .
J: TRBJ1-2
V: TRBV19
CDR3: CASSPGTGRYGYTF
DNA: TGTGCCAGTAGTCCAGGGACAGGGCGCTATGGCTACACCTTC

D: TRBD2
size: .
J: TRBJ2-1
V: TRBV27
CDR3: CASRVAGAVYNEQFF
DNA: TGTGCCAGCAGAGTAGCGGGAGCTGTCTACAATGAGCAGTTCTTC

D: .
size: .
J: TRBJ2-6
V: TRBV6-6
CDR3: CASGATGSNVLTF
DNA: TGTGCCAGCGGTGCAACTGGGTCCAACGTCCTGACTTTC

D: TRBD1
size: .
J: TRBJ1-1
V: TRBV6-5
CDR3: CASSSWKDRGSPNTEAFF
DNA: TGTGCCAGCAGTTCCTGGAAGGACAGGGGAAGTCCGAACACTGAAGCTTTCTTT

D: .
size: .
J: TRBJ2-7
V: TRBV5-1
CDR3: CASTGANYEQYF
DNA: TGCGCCAGCACTGGAGCTAACTACGAGCAGTACTTC

D: .
size: .
J: TRBJ1-2
V: TRBV5-4
CDR3: CASSLSSGHTKFYGYTF
DNA: TGTGCCAGCAGCTTGTCGTCCGGCCACACTAAGTTCTATGGCTACACCTTC

D: TRBD1
size: .
J: TRBJ1-1
V: TRBV3-1
CDR3: CASSLGQGHTEAFF
DNA: TGTGCCAGCAGCCTTGGACAGGGACACACTGAAGCTTTCTTT

D: .
size: .
J: TRBJ1-3
V: TRBV12-3/TRBV12-4
CDR3: CASSLWGSGNTIYF
DNA: TGTGCCAGCAGTTTATGGGGCTCTGGAAACACCATATATTTT

D: .
size: few
J: TRBJ1-2
V: TRBV12-3/TRBV12-4
CDR3: CASSLGNYGYTF
DNA: TGTGCCAGCAGTTTGGGAAACTATGGCTACACCTTC

D: .
size: once
J: TRBJ2-7
V: TRBV19
CDR3: CASSIRDIISRKYF
DNA: TGTGCCAGTAGTATCCGGGACATCATTTCCAGAAAGTACTTC

D: .
size: .
J: TRBJ2-6
V: TRBV6-5
CDR3: CASSYSGTGANVLTF
DNA: TGTGCCAGCAGTTACTCGGGAACTGGGGCCAACGTCCTGACTTTC

D: .
size: .
J: TRBJ2-1
V: TRBV27
CDR3: CASSFRTLNEQFF
DNA: TGTGCCAGCAGTTTTCGCACGCTCAATGAGCAGTTCTTC

D: .
size: .
J: TRBJ1-2
V: TRBV5-6
CDR3: CASSLAGNYGYTF
DNA: TGTGCCAGCAGCTTGGCAGGGAACTATGGCTACACCTTC

D: TRBD2
size: .
J: TRBJ2-5
V: TRBV7-2
CDR3: CASSPTSGSLTLYF
DNA: TGTGCCAGCAGCCCGACTAGCGGGAGTTTGACACTGTACTTC

D: .
size: .
J: TRBJ1-5
V: TRBV12-3/TRBV12-4
CDR3: CASSRIFEGNQPQHF
DNA: TGTGCCAGCAGTAGGATATTTGAGGGCAATCAGCCCCAGCATTTT

D: .
size: .
J: TRBJ2-7
V: TRBV4-1
CDR3: CASSLKVATDTYEQYF
DNA: TGCGCCAGCAGCCTCAAGGTCGCGACAGATACCTACGAGCAGTACTTC

D: .
size: .
J: TRBJ2-1
V: TRBV7-9
CDR3: CASSPPGTSDYNEQFF
DNA: TGTGCCAGCAGCCCCCCCGGCACCAGCGACTACAATGAGCAGTTCTTC

D: .
size: .
J: TRBJ2-1
V: TRBV7-2
CDR3: CASSHASPYNEQFF
DNA: TGTGCCAGCAGCCACGCATCGCCCTACAATGAGCAGTTCTTC

D: .
size: .
J: TRBJ1-2
V: TRBV12-3/TRBV12-4
CDR3: CASSPLGGREGYTF
DNA: TGTGCCAGCAGCCCCCTCGGCGGGCGGGAGGGCTACACCTTC

D: .
size: .
J: TRBJ2-7
V: TRBV13
CDR3: CASGDTREQYF
DNA: TGTGCCAGCGGAGATACTAGAGAGCAGTACTTC

D: .
size: .
J: TRBJ2-1
V: TRBV20-1
CDR3: CSARGAESYNEQFF
DNA: TGCAGTGCTAGAGGGGCGGAGTCGTACAATGAGCAGTTCTTC

D: .
size: .
J: TRBJ2-1
V: TRBV7-6
CDR3: CASSLASEQFF
DNA: TGTGCCAGCAGCTTAGCTAGTGAGCAGTTCTTC

D: .
size: once
J: TRBJ2-7
V: TRBV12-3/TRBV12-4
CDR3: CASAPGAGTIREQYF
DNA: TGTGCCAGCGCCCCAGGGGCCGGGACTATAAGGGAGCAGTACTTC

D: TRBD2
size: .
J: TRBJ2-4
V: TRBV10-1
CDR3: CASSGEREWNIQYF
DNA: TGCGCCAGCAGTGGAGAGCGGGAGTGGAACATTCAGTACTTC

D: TRBD1
size: .
J: TRBJ2-1
V: TRBV20-1
CDR3: CSARDLSRGLDSEQFF
DNA: TGCAGTGCTAGAGATCTTTCCAGGGGGCTCGACAGTGAGCAGTTCTTC

D: TRBD1
size: .
J: TRBJ1-6
V: TRBV9
CDR3: CASSGRTGNLSPLHF
DNA: TGTGCCAGCAGCGGAAGGACAGGGAACCTTTCACCCCTCCACTTT

D: .
size: .
J: TRBJ1-1
V: TRBV7-9
CDR3: CASSSPKDIEAFF
DNA: TGTGCCAGCAGCTCCCCGAAGGACATTGAAGCTTTCTTT

D: TRBD1
size: .
J: TRBJ1-1
V: TRBV7-9
CDR3: CASSLGGQGTEAFF
DNA: TGTGCCAGCAGCTTAGGGGGACAGGGAACTGAAGCTTTCTTT

D: TRBD1
size: once
J: TRBJ2-1
V: TRBV7-8
CDR3: CASSTRPGQGVVQFF
DNA: TGTGCCAGCAGCACCCGGCCGGGACAGGGGGTGGTGCAGTTCTTC

D: TRBD1
size: .
J: TRBJ1-1
V: TRBV19
CDR3: CAAKQGAGYTEAFF
DNA: TGTGCCGCAAAACAGGGGGCGGGTTACACTGAAGCTTTCTTT

D: TRBD2
size: .
J: TRBJ2-7
V: TRBV23-1
CDR3: CASSYSGGYTYEQYF
DNA: TGCGCCAGCAGCTATAGCGGGGGTTACACCTACGAGCAGTACTTC

D: .
size: .
J: TRBJ2-2
V: TRBV20-1
CDR3: CSARAAGELFF
DNA: TGCAGTGCTAGAGCGGCCGGGGAGCTGTTTTTT

D: .
size: .
J: TRBJ1-3
V: TRBV7-9
CDR3: CASSLVRESSGNTIYF
DNA: TGTGCCAGCAGCTTAGTTAGGGAGTCCTCTGGAAACACCATATATTTT

D: .
size: .
J: TRBJ2-3
V: TRBV27
CDR3: CASSLYRATDTQYF
DNA: TGTGCCAGCAGTTTATACAGGGCCACAGATACGCAGTATTTT

D: .
size: .
J: TRBJ2-7
V: TRBV28
CDR3: CASSPNPELEQYF
DNA: TGTGCCAGCAGTCCCAACCCTGAGCTCGAGCAGTACTTC

D: .
size: .
J: TRBJ2-1
V: TRBV11-2
CDR3: CASSLDITGGSYNEQFF
DNA: TGTGCCAGCAGCTTAGACATAACCGGGGGCTCCTACAATGAGCAGTTCTTC

D: .
size: .
J: TRBJ2-7
V: TRBV12-5
CDR3: CASGWAGNSYEQYF
DNA: TGTGCTAGTGGTTGGGCGGGCAATTCCTACGAGCAGTACTTC

D: .
size: few
J: TRBJ2-1
V: TRBV7-8
CDR3: CASSPGYGQFF
DNA: TGTGCCAGCAGCCCCGGGTACGGGCAGTTCTTC

D: .
size: few
J: TRBJ1-1
V: TRBV4-1
CDR3: CASSQRADRYTEAFF
DNA: TGCGCCAGCAGCCAGAGAGCTGACAGATACACTGAAGCTTTCTTT

D: .
size: .
J: TRBJ2-2
V: TRBV5-6
CDR3: CASRHMSTGELFF
DNA: TGTGCCAGCAGGCACATGTCCACCGGGGAGCTGTTTTTT

D: TRBD2
size: .
J: TRBJ2-7
V: TRBV5-1
CDR3: CASSLASSGTYEQYF
DNA: TGCGCCAGCAGCTTGGCCTCTAGCGGGACCTACGAGCAGTACTTC

D: .
size: .
J: TRBJ1-1
V: TRBV19
CDR3: CASSIHMDRNTEAFF
DNA: TGTGCCAGTAGTATTCACATGGACAGGAACACTGAAGCTTTCTTT

D: TRBD2
size: .
J: TRBJ2-1
V: TRBV3-1
CDR3: CASSQPSLGLELNEQFF
DNA: TGTGCCAGCAGCCAACCCAGTCTCGGACTAGAGCTTAATGAGCAGTTCTTC

D: .
size: .
J: TRBJ2-7
V: TRBV7-9
CDR3: CASSLRSDEQYF
DNA: TGTGCCAGCAGCTTAAGGTCCGACGAGCAGTACTTC

D: .
size: .
J: TRBJ1-4
V: TRBV19
CDR3: CASTALGRKLFF
DNA: TGTGCCAGTACGGCTCTTGGGAGGAAACTGTTTTTT

D: .
size: .
J: TRBJ1-1
V: TRBV19
CDR3: CASVWAQGTEAFF
DNA: TGTGCCAGTGTTTGGGCTCAGGGGACTGAAGCTTTCTTT

D: .
size: .
J: TRBJ1-1
V: TRBV28
CDR3: CASRTGFEAFF
DNA: TGTGCCAGCCGCACAGGGTTCGAAGCTTTCTTT

D: .
size: .
J: TRBJ2-1
V: TRBV7-8
CDR3: CASSLAPLGSWNEQFF
DNA: TGTGCCAGCAGCTTAGCCCCTTTAGGGTCGTGGAATGAGCAGTTCTTC

D: TRBD2
size: .
J: TRBJ2-1
V: TRBV6-1
CDR3: CASSQLAGVPTYNEQFF
DNA: TGTGCCAGCAGTCAACTAGCGGGAGTCCCCACCTACAATGAGCAGTTCTTC

D: TRBD2
size: .
J: TRBJ2-1
V: TRBV4-1
CDR3: CASSHLTSGDNEQFF
DNA: TGCGCCAGCAGCCATCTCACTAGCGGGGACAATGAGCAGTTCTTC